These 15 T cell receptor beta chains came from one sample sequenced in a study of CXCR3-negative and CXCR3-positive naive CD8 T cells. General study findings and limits: The study found more hydrophobic TRB CDR3s in CXCR3-positive naive cells than in CXCR3-negative naive cells.

Their antigens remain unidentified. UMI-tagged TRB cDNA libraries were built via 5' RACE. TCRdb reanalyzed the 5' RACE reads and collapses them to one entry per CDR3 protein, without DNA. This sample's clone table lists about 60,000 distinct CDR3 sequences. Input material: naive CXCR3+ CD8+ T cells from blood. Subset: CD45RO-CCR7+CD27+CD95- naive CD8+ T cells expressing CXCR3 (TNR3+). The receptors were sampled from a human donor in good health. Some clones in this sample may be carry-over from other donors' samples.

The chain combines TRBV6-5 with TRBJ1-4. The CDR3 spans 14 residues. Per the germline V gene, CDR1 is MNHEY and CDR2 is SVGAGI. The CDR3 sequence is CASSYAPSGEKLFF.

This clonotype counts as medium-sized by frequency. The chain employs TRBV7-6 and TRBJ1-1; lacking DNA, the TRBD1 call made by TCRdb goes unchecked. CDR3 length: 13 residues. Germline V CDR1 and CDR2: SGHVS, FNYEAQ. The CDR3 loop is CASSLASWEGAFF.

This rearrangement joins TRBV18 to TRBJ2-7; TCRdb picks TRBD1, but there is no DNA to check that call. The CDR3 runs 16 residues. Germline CDR1 reads KGHSH; CDR2 reads LQKENI. The CDR3 reads CASSPPTYRTDYEQYF.

The chain recombines TRBV9 with TRBJ2-7; absent DNA, TCRdb's TRBD2 call cannot be checked. From germline, CDR1 is SGDLS and CDR2 YYNGEE. This CDR3 comprises 15 residues. Here the CDR3 reads CASSAGLAGNYEQYF.

The chain links TRBV20-1 to TRBJ1-1; TCRdb selects TRBD1, and the lack of DNA leaves this call unchecked. Germline CDR1 and CDR2: DFQATT and SNEGSKA (reference sequence). The CDR3 extends over 14 amino acids. The CDR3: CSAFRTGGNTEAFF.

The V and J genes are TRBV18 and TRBJ1-1. CDR1 and CDR2 (germline): KGHSH, LQKENI. The length of the CDR3 is 15 residues. The CDR3 sequence is CASSLRDGPWTEAFF. Supplemented by reference TRBV18 and TRBJ1-1, the full variable domain reads NAGVMQNPRHLVRRRGQEARLRCSPMKGHSHVYWYRQLPEEGLKFMVYLQKENIIDESGMPKERFSAEFPKEGPSILRIQQVVRGDSAAYFCASSLRDGPWTEAFFGQGTRLTVV.

The chain couples TRBV7-3 to TRBJ2-1; TCRdb gives TRBD2 as the D gene, but with no DNA this cannot be confirmed. CDR1 and CDR2 from the germline V gene are SGHTA and FQGTGA. CDR3 length: 16 amino acids. The CDR3 is CASSPAGPSYYNEQFF. The full variable domain, rest sourced from reference TRBV7-3 and TRBJ2-1, is GAGVSQTPSNKVTEKGKYVELRCDPISGHTALYWYRQSLGQGPEFLIYFQGTGAADDSGLPNDRFFAVRPEGSVSTLKIQRTERGDSAVYLCASSPAGPSYYNEQFFGPGTRLTVL.

The chain links TRBV28 to TRBJ2-1; TCRdb returns TRBD1, unconfirmable since there is no DNA. This CDR3 comprises 15 residues. Germline-derived CDR1 and CDR2 are MDHEN and SYDVKM. The CDR3 sequence: CASSPQGVPYEGQFF.

The rearrangement joins TRBV6-2 or TRBV6-3 to TRBJ2-3. Germline lookup yields CDR1 MNHEY and CDR2 SVGEGT. The CDR3 runs 15 residues. The CDR3 here is CASSYAANQGDTQYF.

This sequence joins TRBV29-1 and TRBJ1-2; as DNA is missing, the TRBD1 call by TCRdb cannot be tested. CDR1 and CDR2 from the germline V gene are SQVTM and ANQGSEA. This CDR3 comprises 13 residues. The CDR3 sequence: CSVRDSSNYGYTF.

J is TRBJ1-4 and V is TRBV7-2. Per the germline V gene, CDR1 is SGHTA and CDR2 is FQGNSA. The CDR3 has 15 residues. The CDR3 protein is CASSLAVPPNEKLFF.

The CDR3 reads CSVEVRAGYGYTF. The chain has TRBV29-1 and TRBJ1-2. There are 13 residues in the CDR3. Germline CDR1 SQVTM, CDR2 ANQGSEA.

V usage is TRBV20-1 and J usage is TRBJ2-7. CDR3 length: 11 amino acids. Germline-derived CDR1 and CDR2 are DFQATT and SNEGSKA (reference sequence). The CDR3 here is CSAREWGEQYF.

J is TRBJ1-2 and V is TRBV14; with no DNA, the TCRdb D assignment of TRBD1 cannot be verified. This CDR3 region has 16 residues. The germline V gene has CDR1 SGHDN and CDR2 FVKESK. The CDR3 sequence: CASSQDWGGFDYGYTF.

V gene TRBV7-9 combines with J gene TRBJ2-7; TCRdb reports TRBD1, a call that lacks DNA to check it against. Germline assignment: CDR1 SEHNR and CDR2 FQNEAQ (reference sequence). This CDR3 comprises 15 residues. This CDR3 is CASSLVAGGFDEQYF.